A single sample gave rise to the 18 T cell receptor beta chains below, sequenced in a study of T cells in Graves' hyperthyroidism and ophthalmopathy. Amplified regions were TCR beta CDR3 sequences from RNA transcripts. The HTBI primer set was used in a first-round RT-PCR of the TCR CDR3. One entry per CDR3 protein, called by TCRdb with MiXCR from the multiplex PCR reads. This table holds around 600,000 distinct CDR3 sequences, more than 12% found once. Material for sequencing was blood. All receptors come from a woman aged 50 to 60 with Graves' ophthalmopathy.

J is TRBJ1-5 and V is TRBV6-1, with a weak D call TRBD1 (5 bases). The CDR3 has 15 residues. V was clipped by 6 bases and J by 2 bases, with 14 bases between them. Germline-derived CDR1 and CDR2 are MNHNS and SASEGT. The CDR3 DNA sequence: TGTGCCAGCAGCTCCCGGGGGAAGGGCAATCAGCCCCAGCATTTT. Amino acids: CASSSRGKGNQPQHF.

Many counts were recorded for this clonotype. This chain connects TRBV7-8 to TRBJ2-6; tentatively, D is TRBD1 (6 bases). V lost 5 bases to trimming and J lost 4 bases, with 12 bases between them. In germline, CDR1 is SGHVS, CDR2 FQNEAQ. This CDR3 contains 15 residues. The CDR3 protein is CASSPRTVGANVLTF. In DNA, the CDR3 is TGTGCCAGCAGCCCGCGGACAGTCGGGGCCAACGTCCTGACTTTC.

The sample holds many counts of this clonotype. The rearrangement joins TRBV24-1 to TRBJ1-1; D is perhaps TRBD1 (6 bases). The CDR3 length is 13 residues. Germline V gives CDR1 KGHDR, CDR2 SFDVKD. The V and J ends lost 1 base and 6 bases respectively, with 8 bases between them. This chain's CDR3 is CATSDFEGAEAFF. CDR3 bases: TGTGCCACCAGTGATTTCGAGGGGGCTGAAGCTTTCTTT.

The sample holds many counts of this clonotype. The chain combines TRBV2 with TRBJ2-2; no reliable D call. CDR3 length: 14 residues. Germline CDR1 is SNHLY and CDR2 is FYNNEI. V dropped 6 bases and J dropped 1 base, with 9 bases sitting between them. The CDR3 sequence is CASSWARNTGELFF. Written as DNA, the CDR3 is TGTGCCAGCAGCTGGGCGAGGAACACCGGGGAGCTGTTTTTT.

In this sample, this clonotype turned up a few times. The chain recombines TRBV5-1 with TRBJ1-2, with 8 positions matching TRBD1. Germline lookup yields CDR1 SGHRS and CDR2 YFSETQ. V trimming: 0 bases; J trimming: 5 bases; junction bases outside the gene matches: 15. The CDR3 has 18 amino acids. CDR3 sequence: CASSLGQEAGGLRYGYTF. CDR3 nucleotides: TGCGCCAGCAGCTTGGGCCAGGAGGCAGGGGGCTTAAGATATGGCTACACCTTC.

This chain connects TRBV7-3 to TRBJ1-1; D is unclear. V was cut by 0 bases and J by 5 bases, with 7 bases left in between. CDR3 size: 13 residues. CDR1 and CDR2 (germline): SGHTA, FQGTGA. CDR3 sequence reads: CASSLTGQTEAFF. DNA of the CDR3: TGTGCCAGCAGCTTAACAGGGCAGACTGAAGCTTTCTTT.

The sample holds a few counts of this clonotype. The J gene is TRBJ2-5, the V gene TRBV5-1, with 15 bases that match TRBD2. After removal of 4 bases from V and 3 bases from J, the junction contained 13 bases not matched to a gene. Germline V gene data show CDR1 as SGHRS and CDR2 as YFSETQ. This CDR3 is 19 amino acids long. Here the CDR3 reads CASSPRTSGRESWKETQYF. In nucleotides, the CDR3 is TGCGCCAGCAGCCCGCGGACTAGCGGGAGGGAGTCGTGGAAAGAGACCCAGTACTTC.

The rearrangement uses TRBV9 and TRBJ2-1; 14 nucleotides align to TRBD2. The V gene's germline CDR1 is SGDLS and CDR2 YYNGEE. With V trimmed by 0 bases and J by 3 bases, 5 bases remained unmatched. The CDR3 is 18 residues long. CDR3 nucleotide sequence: TGTGCCAGCAGCGTAGGCATGGGGACTAGCGGGAGCTACAATGAGCAGTTCTTC. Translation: CASSVGMGTSGSYNEQFF.

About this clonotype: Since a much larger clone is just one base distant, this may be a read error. The CDR3 nucleotides are TGTGCCAGCATTAGACTAGCGGGAACCTACAAGCAGTACTTC. Its protein product is CASIRLAGTYKQYF. The chain recombines TRBV6-9 with TRBJ2-7, with 11 nucleotides matching TRBD2. Per the germline V gene, CDR1 is MNHGY and CDR2 is SVAAGI. This CDR3 comprises 14 residues.

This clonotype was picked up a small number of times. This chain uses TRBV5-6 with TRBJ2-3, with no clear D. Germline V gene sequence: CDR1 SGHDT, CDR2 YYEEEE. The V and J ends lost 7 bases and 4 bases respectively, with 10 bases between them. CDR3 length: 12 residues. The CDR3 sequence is CASWRLADTQYF. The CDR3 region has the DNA TGTGCCAGCTGGCGGTTAGCAGATACGCAGTATTTT.

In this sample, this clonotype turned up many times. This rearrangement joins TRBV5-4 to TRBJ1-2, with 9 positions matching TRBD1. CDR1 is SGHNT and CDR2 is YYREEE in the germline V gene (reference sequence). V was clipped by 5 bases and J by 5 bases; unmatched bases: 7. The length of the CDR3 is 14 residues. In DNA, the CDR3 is TGTGCCAGCAGGGGACAGGGAATGGGGTATGGCTACACCTTC. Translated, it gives CASRGQGMGYGYTF.

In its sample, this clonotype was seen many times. The CDR3 loop reads CASSDISSSYEQYF. The CDR3 DNA is TGTGCCAGCAGTGATATTAGCAGTTCCTACGAGCAGTACTTC. V usage is TRBV2 and J usage is TRBJ2-7; D is unresolved. The CDR3 length is 14 residues. Per germline, CDR1 SNHLY and CDR2 FYNNEI. V lost 3 bases and J 1 base, leaving 10 bases between the germline ends.

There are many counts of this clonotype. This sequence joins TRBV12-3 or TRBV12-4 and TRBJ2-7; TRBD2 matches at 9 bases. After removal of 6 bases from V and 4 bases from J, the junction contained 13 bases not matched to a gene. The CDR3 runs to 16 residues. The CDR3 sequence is CASSSSLAGGGYEQYF. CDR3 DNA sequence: TGTGCCAGCAGCTCCTCACTAGCGGGTGGCGGGTACGAGCAGTACTTC.

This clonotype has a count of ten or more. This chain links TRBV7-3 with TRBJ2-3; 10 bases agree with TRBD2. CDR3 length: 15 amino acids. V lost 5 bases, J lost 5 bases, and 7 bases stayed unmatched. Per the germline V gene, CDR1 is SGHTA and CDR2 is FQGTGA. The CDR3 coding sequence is TGTGCCAGCAGCCTCCTTTCTAGCGGGAGAGATACGCAGTATTTT. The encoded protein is CASSLLSSGRDTQYF.

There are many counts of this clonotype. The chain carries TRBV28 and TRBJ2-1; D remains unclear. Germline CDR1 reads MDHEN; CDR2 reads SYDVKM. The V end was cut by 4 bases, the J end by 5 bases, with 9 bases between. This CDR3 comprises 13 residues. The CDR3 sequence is CASSWPQNNEQFF. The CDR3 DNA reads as TGTGCCAGCAGTTGGCCACAGAACAATGAGCAGTTCTTC.

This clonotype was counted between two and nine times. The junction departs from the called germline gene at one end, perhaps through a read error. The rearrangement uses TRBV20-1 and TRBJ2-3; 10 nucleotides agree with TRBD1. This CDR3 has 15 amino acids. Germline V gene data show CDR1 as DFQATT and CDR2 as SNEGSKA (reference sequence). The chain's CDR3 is CSATQDRGRGDAQYF. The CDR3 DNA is TGCAGTGCTACACAAGACAGGGGGCGAGGAGATGCGCAGTATTTT.

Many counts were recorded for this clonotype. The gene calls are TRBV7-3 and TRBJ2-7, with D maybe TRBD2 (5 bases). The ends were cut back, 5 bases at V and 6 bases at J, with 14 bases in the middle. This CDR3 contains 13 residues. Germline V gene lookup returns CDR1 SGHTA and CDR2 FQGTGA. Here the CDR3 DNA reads TGTGCCAGCAGCCCCAATTCGGCGGGCGAGCAGTACTTC. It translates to CASSPNSAGEQYF.

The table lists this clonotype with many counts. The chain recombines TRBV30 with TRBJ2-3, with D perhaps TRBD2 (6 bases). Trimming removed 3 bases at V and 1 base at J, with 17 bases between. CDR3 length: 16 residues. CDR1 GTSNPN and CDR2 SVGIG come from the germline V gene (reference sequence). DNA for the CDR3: TGTGCCTGGAGCCCCATGCTAGCGACCGGCACAGATACGCAGTATTTT. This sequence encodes CAWSPMLATGTDTQYF.